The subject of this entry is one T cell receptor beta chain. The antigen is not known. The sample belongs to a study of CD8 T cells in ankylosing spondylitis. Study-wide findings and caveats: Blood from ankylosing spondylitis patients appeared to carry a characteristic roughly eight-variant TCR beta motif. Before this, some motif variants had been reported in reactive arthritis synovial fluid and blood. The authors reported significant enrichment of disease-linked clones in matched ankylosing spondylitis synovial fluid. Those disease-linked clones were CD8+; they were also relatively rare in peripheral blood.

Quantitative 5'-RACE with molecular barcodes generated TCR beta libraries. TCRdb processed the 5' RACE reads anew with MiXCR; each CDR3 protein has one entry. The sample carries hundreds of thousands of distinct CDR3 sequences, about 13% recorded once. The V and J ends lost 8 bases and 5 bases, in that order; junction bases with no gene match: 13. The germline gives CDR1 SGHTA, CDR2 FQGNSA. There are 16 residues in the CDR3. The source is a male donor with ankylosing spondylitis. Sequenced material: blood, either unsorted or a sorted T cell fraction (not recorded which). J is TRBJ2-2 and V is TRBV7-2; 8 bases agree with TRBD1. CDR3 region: CASASEPGGLTGELFF. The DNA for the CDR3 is TGTGCCAGCGCATCGGAGCCAGGGGGCTTAACCGGGGAGCTGTTTTTT. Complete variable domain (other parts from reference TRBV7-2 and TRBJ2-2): GAGVSQSPSNKVTEKGKDVELRCDPISGHTALYWYRQSLGQGLEFLIYFQGNSAPDKSGLPSDRFSAERTGGSVSTLTIQRTQQEDSAVYLCASASEPGGLTGELFFGEGSRLTVL.